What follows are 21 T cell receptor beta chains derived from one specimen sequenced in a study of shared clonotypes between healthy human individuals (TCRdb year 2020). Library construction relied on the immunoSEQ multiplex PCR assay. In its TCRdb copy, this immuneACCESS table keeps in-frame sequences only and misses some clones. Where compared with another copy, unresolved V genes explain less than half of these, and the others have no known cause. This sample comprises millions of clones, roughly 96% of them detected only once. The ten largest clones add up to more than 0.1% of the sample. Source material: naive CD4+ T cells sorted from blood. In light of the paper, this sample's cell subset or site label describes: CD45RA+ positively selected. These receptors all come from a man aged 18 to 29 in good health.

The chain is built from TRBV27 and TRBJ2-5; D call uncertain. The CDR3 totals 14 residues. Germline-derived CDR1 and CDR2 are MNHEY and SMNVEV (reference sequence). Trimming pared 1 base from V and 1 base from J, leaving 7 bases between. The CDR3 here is CASSLFPGQETQYF. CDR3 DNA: TGTGCCAGCAGTTTATTTCCAGGCCAAGAGACCCAGTACTTC.

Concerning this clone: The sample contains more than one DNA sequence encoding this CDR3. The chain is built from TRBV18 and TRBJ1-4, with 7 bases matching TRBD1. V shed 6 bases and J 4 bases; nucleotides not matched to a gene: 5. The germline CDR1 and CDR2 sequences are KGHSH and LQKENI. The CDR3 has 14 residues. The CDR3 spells CASSRQGGNEKLFF. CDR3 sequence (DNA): TGTGCCAGCTCGCGACAGGGAGGTAATGAAAAACTGTTTTTT. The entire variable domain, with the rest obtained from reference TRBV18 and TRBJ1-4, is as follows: NAGVMQNPRHLVRRRGQEARLRCSPMKGHSHVYWYRQLPEEGLKFMVYLQKENIIDESGMPKERFSAEFPKEGPSILRIQQVVRGDSAAYFCASSRQGGNEKLFFGSGTQLSVL.

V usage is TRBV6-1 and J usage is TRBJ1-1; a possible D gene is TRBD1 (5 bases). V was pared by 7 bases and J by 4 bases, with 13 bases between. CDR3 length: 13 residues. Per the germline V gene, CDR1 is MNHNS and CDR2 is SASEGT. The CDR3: CASTSLGGTEAFF. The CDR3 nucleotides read TGTGCCAGCACCTCTCTGGGGGGCACTGAAGCTTTCTTT.

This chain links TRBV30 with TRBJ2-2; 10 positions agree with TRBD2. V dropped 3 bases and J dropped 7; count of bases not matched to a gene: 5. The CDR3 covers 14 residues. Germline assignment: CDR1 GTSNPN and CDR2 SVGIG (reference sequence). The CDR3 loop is CAWRVASGGGELFF. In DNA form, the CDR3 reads TGTGCCTGGAGGGTGGCTAGCGGGGGCGGGGAGCTGTTTTTT.

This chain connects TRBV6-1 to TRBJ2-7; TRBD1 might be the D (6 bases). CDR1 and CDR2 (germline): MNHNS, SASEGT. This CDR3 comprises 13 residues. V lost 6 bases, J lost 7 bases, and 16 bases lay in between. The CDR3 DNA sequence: TGTGCCAGCAGGGGGCCGCTTAGGGGGGAGCAGTACTTC. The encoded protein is CASRGPLRGEQYF.

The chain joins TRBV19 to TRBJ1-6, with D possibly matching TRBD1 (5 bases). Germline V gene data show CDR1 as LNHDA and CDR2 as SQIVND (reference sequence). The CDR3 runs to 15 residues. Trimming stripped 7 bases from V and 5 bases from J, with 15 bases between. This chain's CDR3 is CASMLGTANNSPLHF. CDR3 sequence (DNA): TGTGCCAGTATGCTCGGGACGGCGAATAATTCACCCCTCCACTTT. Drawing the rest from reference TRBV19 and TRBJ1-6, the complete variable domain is DGGITQSPKYLFRKEGQNVTLSCEQNLNHDAMYWYRQDPGQGLRLIYYSQIVNDFQKGDIAEGYSVSREKKESFPLTVTSAQKNPTAFYLCASMLGTANNSPLHFGNGTRLTVT.

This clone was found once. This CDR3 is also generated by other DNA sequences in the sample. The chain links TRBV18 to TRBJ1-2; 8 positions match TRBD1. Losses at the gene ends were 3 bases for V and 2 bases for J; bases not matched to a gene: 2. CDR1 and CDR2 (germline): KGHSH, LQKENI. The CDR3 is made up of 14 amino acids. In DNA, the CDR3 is TGTGCCAGCTCACCCCGACAGGGGAACTATGGCTACACCTTC. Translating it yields CASSPRQGNYGYTF. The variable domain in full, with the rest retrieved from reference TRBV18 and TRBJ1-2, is NAGVMQNPRHLVRRRGQEARLRCSPMKGHSHVYWYRQLPEEGLKFMVYLQKENIIDESGMPKERFSAEFPKEGPSILRIQQVVRGDSAAYFCASSPRQGNYGYTFGSGTRLTVV.

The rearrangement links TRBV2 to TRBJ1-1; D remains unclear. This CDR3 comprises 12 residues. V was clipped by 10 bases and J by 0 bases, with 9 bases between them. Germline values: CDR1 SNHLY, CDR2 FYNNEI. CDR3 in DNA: TGTGCCACGACGAGGATGAACACTGAAGCTTTCTTT. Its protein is CATTRMNTEAFF. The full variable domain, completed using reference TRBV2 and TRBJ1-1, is EPEVTQTPSHQVTQMGQEVILRCVPISNHLYFYWYRQILGQKVEFLVSFYNNEISEKSEIFDDQFSVERPDGSNFTLKIRSTKLEDSAMYFCATTRMNTEAFFGQGTRLTVV.

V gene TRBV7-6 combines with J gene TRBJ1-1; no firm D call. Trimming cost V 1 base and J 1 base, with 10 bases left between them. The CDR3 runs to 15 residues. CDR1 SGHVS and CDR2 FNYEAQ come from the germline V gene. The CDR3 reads CASSLDRMGNTEAFF. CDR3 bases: TGTGCCAGCAGCTTAGATAGAATGGGGAACACTGAAGCTTTCTTT.

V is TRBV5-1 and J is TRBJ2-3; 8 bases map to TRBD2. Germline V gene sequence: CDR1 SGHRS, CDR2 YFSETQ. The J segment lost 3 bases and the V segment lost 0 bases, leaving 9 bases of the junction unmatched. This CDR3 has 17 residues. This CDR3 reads CASSLEPGTRGTDTQYF. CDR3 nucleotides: TGCGCCAGCAGCTTGGAACCCGGGACTAGAGGGACAGATACGCAGTATTTT.

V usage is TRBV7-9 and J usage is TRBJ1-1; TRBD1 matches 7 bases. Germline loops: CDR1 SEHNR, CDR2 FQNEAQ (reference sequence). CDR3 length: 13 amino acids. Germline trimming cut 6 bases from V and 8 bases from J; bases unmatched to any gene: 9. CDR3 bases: TGTGCCAGCAGTTGGCCGGGGGGACAGGAAGCTTTCTTT. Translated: CASSWPGGQEAFF.

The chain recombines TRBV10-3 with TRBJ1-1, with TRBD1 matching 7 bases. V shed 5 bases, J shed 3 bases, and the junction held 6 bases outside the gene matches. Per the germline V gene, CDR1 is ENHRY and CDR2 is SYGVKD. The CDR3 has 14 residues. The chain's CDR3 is CAISTTGLDTEAFF. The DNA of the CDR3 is TGTGCCATCAGTACGACAGGGCTGGACACTGAAGCTTTCTTT.

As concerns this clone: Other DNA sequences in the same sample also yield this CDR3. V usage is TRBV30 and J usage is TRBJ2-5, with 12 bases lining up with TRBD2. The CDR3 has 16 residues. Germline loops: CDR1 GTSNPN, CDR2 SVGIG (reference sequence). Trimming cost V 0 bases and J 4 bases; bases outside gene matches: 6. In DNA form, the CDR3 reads TGTGCCTGGAGTGTACCTCTAGCGGGGGGGCTAGAGACCCAGTACTTC. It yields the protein CAWSVPLAGGLETQYF.

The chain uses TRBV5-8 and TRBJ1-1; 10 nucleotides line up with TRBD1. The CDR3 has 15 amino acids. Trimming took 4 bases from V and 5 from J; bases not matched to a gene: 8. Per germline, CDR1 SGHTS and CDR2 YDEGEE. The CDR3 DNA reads TGTGCCAGCAGCCCCCGGGACAGGGGTCGGACTGAAGCTTTCTTT. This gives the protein CASSPRDRGRTEAFF.

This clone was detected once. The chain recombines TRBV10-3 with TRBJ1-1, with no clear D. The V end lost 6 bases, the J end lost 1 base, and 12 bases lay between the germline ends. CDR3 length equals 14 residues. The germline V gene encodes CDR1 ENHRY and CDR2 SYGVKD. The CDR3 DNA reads TGTGCCATCAGCCCAGGAGCGGGGAACACTGAAGCTTTCTTT. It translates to CAISPGAGNTEAFF.

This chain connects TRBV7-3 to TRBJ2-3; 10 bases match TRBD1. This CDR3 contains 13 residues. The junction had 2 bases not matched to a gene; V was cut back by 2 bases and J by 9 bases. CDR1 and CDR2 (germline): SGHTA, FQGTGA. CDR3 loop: CASSLGTGDTQYF. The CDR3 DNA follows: TGTGCCAGCAGCTTAGGGACAGGGGACACGCAGTATTTT.

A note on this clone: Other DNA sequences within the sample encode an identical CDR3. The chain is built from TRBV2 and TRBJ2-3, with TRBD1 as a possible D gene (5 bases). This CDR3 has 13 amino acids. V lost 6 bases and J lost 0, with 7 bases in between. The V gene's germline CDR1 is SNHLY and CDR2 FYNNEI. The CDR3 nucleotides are TGTGCCAGCAGAGGGGTTAGCACAGATACGCAGTATTTT. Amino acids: CASRGVSTDTQYF. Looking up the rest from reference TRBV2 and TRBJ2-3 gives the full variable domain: EPEVTQTPSHQVTQMGQEVILRCVPISNHLYFYWYRQILGQKVEFLVSFYNNEISEKSEIFDDQFSVERPDGSNFTLKIRSTKLEDSAMYFCASRGVSTDTQYFGPGTRLTVL.

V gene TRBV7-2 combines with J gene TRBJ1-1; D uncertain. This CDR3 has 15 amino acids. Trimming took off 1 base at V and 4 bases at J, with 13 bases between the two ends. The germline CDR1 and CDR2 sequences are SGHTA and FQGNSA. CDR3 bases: TGTGCCAGCAGCTTAGGTCGCGGACCGTTCACTGAAGCTTTCTTT. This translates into CASSLGRGPFTEAFF.

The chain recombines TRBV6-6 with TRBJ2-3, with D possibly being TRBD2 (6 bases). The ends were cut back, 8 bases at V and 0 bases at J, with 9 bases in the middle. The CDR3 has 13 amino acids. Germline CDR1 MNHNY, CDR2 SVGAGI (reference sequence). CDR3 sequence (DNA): TGTGCCAGCGGGGGGTCCAGCACAGATACGCAGTATTTT. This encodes CASGGSSTDTQYF.

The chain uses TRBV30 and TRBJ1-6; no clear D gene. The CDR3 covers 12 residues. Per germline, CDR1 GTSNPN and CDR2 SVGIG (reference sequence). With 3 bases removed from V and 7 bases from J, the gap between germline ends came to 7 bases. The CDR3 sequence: CAWRRTNSPLHF. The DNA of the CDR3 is TGTGCCTGGAGGAGGACGAATTCACCCCTCCACTTT.

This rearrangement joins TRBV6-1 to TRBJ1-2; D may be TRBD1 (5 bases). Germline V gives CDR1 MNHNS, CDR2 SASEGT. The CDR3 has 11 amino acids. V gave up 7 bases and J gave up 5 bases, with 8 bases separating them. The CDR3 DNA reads TGTGCCAGCACCACAGGTTATGGCTACACCTTC. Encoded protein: CASTTGYGYTF.